The entry that follows covers one TCR beta chain sequence. The antigen is undetermined. Cultured CD4+ T-cell DNA underwent Oncomine TCR Beta short-read sequencing. TCRdb recomputed calls from the PCR reads with MiXCR, one row per CDR3 protein. This table holds about 17,000 distinct CDR3 sequences, roughly 30% found once. Germline V CDR1 and CDR2: SGHRS, YFSETQ. The CDR3 extends over 14 amino acids. V lost 4 bases to trimming and J lost 2 bases, with 9 bases between them. This record belongs to a study of vaccination and CD4 T cells after COVID-19. Study-wide results and caveats: Relatively few convalescent patients and no early post-infection timepoints were analyzed.

As to treatment: roughly 10-day PBMC culture with coronavirus spike peptide pools or control peptides (ViraFEST assay). First, ViraFEST expanded antigen-specific T cells with peptide pools, and next it sequenced the TCRs. The gene calls are TRBV5-1 and TRBJ2-2, with D possibly TRBD1 on 6 matching bases. Sequences were obtained from cultured CD4+ T cells from blood. The source of this sequence is a human donor with COVID-19. The CDR3 DNA reads as TGCGCCAGCAGCCAGGGGTTAAACACCGGGGAGCTGTTTTTT. It translates to CASSQGLNTGELFF. The full variable domain, with the rest looked up from reference TRBV5-1 and TRBJ2-2, is KAGVTQTPRYLIKTRGQQVTLSCSPISGHRSVSWYQQTPGQGLQFLFEYFSETQRNKGNFPGRFSGRQFSNSRSEMNVSTLELGDSALYLCASSQGLNTGELFFGEGSRLTVL.